One sample yielded the 3 T cell receptor beta chains listed below, sequenced in a study of blood T cell repertoires in COVID-19 (TCRdb year 2020). The library was obtained by the immunoSEQ multiplex PCR assay. The clones in this table, taken by TCRdb from immuneACCESS, are in-frame only. Not every clone is retained; where verified, under half of the shortfall comes from an unresolved V gene, and the cause of the rest is unknown. The sample has more than 350,000 clones on record, more than 70% of them singletons. Together, the top ten hold 8.5% to 12% of the sample. The specimen was peripheral blood. Every receptor here comes from a woman in her 30s with COVID-19, enrolled during active disease.

The chain links TRBV5-6 to TRBJ1-6, with 8 bases fitting TRBD1. In germline, CDR1 is SGHDT, CDR2 YYEEEE. CDR3 length: 14 amino acids. The J segment lost 11 bases and the V segment lost 0 bases, leaving 4 bases of the junction unmatched. CDR3 sequence (DNA): TGTGCCAGCAGCTTGGGGACAGGGAGGACACCCCTCCACTTT. Protein sequence: CASSLGTGRTPLHF.

V usage is TRBV11-2 and J usage is TRBJ2-2, with D uncertain. This CDR3 is 14 amino acids long. The germline V and J ends were trimmed by 1 base and 1 base, with 4 bases remaining between them. In germline, CDR1 is SGHAT, CDR2 FQNNGV. The CDR3 bases are TGTGCCAGCAGCTTAGGGCAGAACACCGGGGAGCTGTTTTTT. It is translated as CASSLGQNTGELFF.

This rearrangement joins TRBV28 to TRBJ2-5, with D possibly TRBD2 on 6 matching bases. Deletions cut 4 bases from V and 5 bases from J, with 17 bases between. Germline V gene lookup returns CDR1 MDHEN and CDR2 SYDVKM. CDR3 size: 15 residues. CDR3 sequence reads: CASSSLAEGHETQYF. DNA for the CDR3: TGTGCCAGCAGTTCACTAGCTGAGGGCCACGAGACCCAGTACTTC.